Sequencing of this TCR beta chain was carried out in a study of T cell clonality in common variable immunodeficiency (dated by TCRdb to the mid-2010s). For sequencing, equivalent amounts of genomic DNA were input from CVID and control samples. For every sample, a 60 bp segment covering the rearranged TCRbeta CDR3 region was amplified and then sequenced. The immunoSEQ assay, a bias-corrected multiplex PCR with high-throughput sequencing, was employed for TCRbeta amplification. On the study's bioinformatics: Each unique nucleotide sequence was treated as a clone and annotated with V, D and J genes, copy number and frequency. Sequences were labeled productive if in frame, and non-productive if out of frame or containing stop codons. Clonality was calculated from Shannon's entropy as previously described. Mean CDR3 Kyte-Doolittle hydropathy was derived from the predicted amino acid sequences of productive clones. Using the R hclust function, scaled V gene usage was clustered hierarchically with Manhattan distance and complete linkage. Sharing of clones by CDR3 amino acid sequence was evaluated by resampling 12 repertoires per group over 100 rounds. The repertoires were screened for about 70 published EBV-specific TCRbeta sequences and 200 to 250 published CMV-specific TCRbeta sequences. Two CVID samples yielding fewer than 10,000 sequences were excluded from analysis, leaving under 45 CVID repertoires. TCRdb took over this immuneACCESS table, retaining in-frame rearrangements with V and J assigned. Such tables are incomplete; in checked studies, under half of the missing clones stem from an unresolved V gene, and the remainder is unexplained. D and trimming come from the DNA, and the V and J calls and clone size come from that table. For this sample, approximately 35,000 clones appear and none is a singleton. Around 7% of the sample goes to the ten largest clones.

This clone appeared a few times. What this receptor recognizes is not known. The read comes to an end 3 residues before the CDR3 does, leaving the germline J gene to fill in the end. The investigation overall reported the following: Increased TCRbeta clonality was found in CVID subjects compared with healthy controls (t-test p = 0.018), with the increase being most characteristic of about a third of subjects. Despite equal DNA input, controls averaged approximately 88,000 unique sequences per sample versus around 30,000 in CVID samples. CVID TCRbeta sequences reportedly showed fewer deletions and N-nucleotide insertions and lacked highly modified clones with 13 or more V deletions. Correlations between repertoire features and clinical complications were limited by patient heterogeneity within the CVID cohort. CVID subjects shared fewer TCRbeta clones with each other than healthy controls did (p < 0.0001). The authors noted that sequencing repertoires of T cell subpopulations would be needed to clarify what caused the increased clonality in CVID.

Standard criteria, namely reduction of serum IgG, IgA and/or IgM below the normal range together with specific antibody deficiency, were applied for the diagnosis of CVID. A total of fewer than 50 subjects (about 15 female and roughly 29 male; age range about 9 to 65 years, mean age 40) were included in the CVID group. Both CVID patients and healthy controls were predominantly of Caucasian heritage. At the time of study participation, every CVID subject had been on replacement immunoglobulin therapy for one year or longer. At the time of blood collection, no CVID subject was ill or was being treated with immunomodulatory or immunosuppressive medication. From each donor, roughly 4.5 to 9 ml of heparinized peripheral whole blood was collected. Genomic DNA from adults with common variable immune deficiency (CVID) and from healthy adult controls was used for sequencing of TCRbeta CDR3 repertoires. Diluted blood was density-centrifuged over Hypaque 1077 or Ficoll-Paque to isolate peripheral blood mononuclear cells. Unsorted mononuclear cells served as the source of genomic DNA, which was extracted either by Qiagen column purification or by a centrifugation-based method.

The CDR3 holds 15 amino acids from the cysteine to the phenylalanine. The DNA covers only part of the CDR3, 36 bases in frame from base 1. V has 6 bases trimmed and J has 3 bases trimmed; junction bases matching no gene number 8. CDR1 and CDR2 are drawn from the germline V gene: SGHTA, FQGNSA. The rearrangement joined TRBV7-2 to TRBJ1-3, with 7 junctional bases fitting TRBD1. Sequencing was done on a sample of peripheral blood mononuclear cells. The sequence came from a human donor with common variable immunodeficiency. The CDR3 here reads CASSNRGTLGNTIYF. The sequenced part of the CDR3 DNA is TGTGCCAGCAGTAACAGGGGAACCCTTGGAAACACC.